The T cell receptor beta chain under discussion was sequenced for a study of shared clonotypes between healthy human individuals. Trimming cost V 4 bases and J 4 bases; bases outside gene matches: 18. Germline CDR1 reads PRHDT; CDR2 reads FYEKMQ (reference sequence). CDR3 length: 22 amino acids. CD45RO negativity and positive selection for CCR7 defined naive CD8 cells, a population that excluded terminally differentiated effector memory CD45RA+ cells. Method: immunoSEQ multiplex PCR; TCRdb's copy keeps in-frame clones and lacks some. Of under 850,000 clones in the sample, almost 95% are singletons; the top ten hold under 30%.

The genes are TRBV13 and TRBJ2-2; TRBD2 matches at 16 bases. Sequencing was carried out using naive CD8+ T cells sorted from blood. This clonotype originated in a young man in good health. DNA of the CDR3: TGTGCCAGCAGCTCCACCGAGGGGGCCGGGACTAGCGGGAGGGCCGCCACCGGGGAGCTGTTTTTT. Translation gives CASSSTEGAGTSGRAATGELFF.